This TCR beta chain was retrieved from a study of T cell changes during pregnancy in multiple sclerosis. The CDR3 is 15 amino acids. CDR1 is SGHAT, CDR2 FQNNGV, per germline. The V end was cut by 3 bases, the J end by 7 bases, with 16 bases between. Method: immunoSEQ multiplex PCR; TCRdb's copy keeps in-frame clones and lacks some. The sample has under 45,000 clones, roughly 91% seen once. This chain joins TRBV11-2 and TRBJ2-1; D might be TRBD1 (8 bases). This specimen consisted of CD4+ T cells from peripheral blood mononuclear cells, obtained in the second trimester of pregnancy. This sequence was found in a female donor in good health, enrolled as a control in a pregnancy study. CDR3: CASSFQGAGVNEQFF. In DNA form, the CDR3 reads TGTGCCAGCAGCTTTCAGGGGGCGGGGGTAAATGAGCAGTTCTTC.